This T cell receptor (beta chain) is drawn from a study of OX40 agonist ivuxolimab in advanced cancers. Study background: Patient treatment consisted of intravenous ivuxolimab administration every 2 weeks at 0.01 to 10 mg/kg.

About this clone: As yet, its antigen is unknown.

The CDR3 totals 15 residues. In germline, CDR1 is SGHRS, CDR2 YFSETQ. V lost 3 bases to trimming and J lost 2 bases; unmatched junction nucleotides: 1. The study, taken as a whole, reports: Circulating CD4+ and CD8+ T cells showed clonal expansion by week 6 at 0.1 to 3.0 mg/kg. CD8+ T cells showed, on average, more clonal expansion than CD4+ cells.

Clones were sequenced by immunoSEQ multiplex PCR, and TCRdb holds only the in-frame ones, with some missing. Of 60,000 or so clones in the sample, about 85% were seen once. This receptor was obtained from an adult with an advanced solid tumor such as melanoma, head and neck, liver or kidney cancer. The gene calls are TRBV5-1 and TRBJ2-1; 11 nucleotides match TRBD2. Sequencing used CD4+ or CD8+ T cells sorted from blood, obtained in a trial of the OX40 agonist ivuxolimab. The CDR3 sequence is CASSSSGRTYNEQFF. CDR3 bases: TGCGCCAGCAGCTCTAGCGGGAGGACCTACAATGAGCAGTTCTTC.